The 22 T cell receptor beta chains below come from one sample, sequenced in a study of blood T cell repertoires in COVID-19. Profiled with immunoSEQ multiplex PCR; TCRdb holds only in-frame clones, not every one. The repertoire consists of 150,000 to 200,000 clones, with about 86% occurring once and the leading ten covering about 15%. The sample consisted of peripheral blood. The receptors derive from a man aged 25-45 years with active or convalescent COVID-19.

The chain joins TRBV2 to TRBJ2-2; 9 bases map to TRBD1. Germline assignment: CDR1 SNHLY and CDR2 FYNNEI. V lost 6 bases to trimming and J lost 5 bases; unmatched junction nucleotides: 4. The CDR3 consists of 14 residues. CDR3 residues: CASRKGQGTGELFF. The CDR3 DNA reads as TGTGCCAGCAGGAAGGGACAGGGTACCGGGGAGCTGTTTTTT.

In its sample, this clone was seen a few times. CDR3 region: CASSDRTSGSRNEQFF. CDR3 sequence (DNA): TGTGCCAGCAGCGACCGGACTAGCGGGTCGCGCAATGAGCAGTTCTTC. The genes are TRBV9 and TRBJ2-1, with 11 bases that match TRBD2. The junction had 8 bases not matched to a gene; V was cut back by 3 bases and J by 6 bases. Germline loops: CDR1 SGDLS, CDR2 YYNGEE. CDR3 length equals 16 residues.

This clone appeared once. This sequence joins TRBV5-1 and TRBJ1-1, with D unclear. This CDR3 spans 13 amino acids. Germline V CDR1 and CDR2: SGHRS, YFSETQ. V was pared by 1 base and J by 4 bases, with 8 bases between. The CDR3 bases are TGCGCCAGCAGCTTGCAGGTTTCCACTGAAGCTTTCTTT. This encodes CASSLQVSTEAFF.

The chain is built from TRBV28 and TRBJ2-1; the match to TRBD2 covers 12 bases. The V segment lost 3 bases and the J segment 3 bases; nucleotides outside the gene matches: 6. Germline lookup yields CDR1 MDHEN and CDR2 SYDVKM. CDR3 length: 17 residues. The CDR3 sequence: CASSFRLAGVIYNEQFF. CDR3 DNA sequence: TGTGCCAGCAGTTTTAGACTAGCGGGGGTCATCTACAATGAGCAGTTCTTC.

This chain links TRBV6-1 with TRBJ2-7, with TRBD2 as a possible D gene (7 bases). V shed 3 bases and J shed 6 bases, with 12 bases lying between them. In germline, CDR1 is MNHNS, CDR2 SASEGT. The CDR3 has 13 amino acids. CDR3 coding DNA: TGTGCCAGCAGTGAGGGGGGGGCCCTCGAGCAGTACTTC. Protein: CASSEGGALEQYF.

CDR3 in amino acids: CASSPRRGTNEKLFF. The CDR3 nucleotides read TGTGCCAGCAGCCCGCGACGGGGAACTAATGAAAAACTGTTTTTT. This rearrangement joins TRBV3-1 (or the pseudogene TRBV3-2) to TRBJ1-4; no definite D call. V gave up 4 bases and J gave up 1 base, with 10 bases separating them. CDR3 length: 15 residues. Germline V gene lookup returns CDR1 LGHDT and CDR2 YNNKEL (reference sequence).

The genes are TRBV10-1 and TRBJ2-3, with 8 bases matching TRBD1. Germline loops: CDR1 WNHNN, CDR2 SYGVQD (reference sequence). This CDR3 region has 16 residues. J lost 0 bases, V lost 6 bases, and 8 bases had no gene match. The CDR3: CASSAAGGGSTDTQYF. CDR3 nucleotides: TGCGCCAGCAGCGCTGCAGGGGGCGGGAGCACAGATACGCAGTATTTT.

This rearrangement joins TRBV10-2 to TRBJ1-4, with 10 bases identical to TRBD1. With 0 bases clipped from V and 7 bases from J, the junction kept 2 bases outside the gene matches. Germline lookup yields CDR1 WSHSY and CDR2 SAAADI. There are 15 residues in the CDR3. CDR3 bases: TGCGCCAGCAGTGAGTCAGGGACAGGGGTTGAAAAACTGTTTTTT. The encoded protein is CASSESGTGVEKLFF.

The chain employs TRBV19 and TRBJ1-4; unclear D gene. V was clipped by 1 base and J by 11 bases, with 8 bases between them. This CDR3 has 12 residues. Germline-derived CDR1 and CDR2 are LNHDA and SQIVND (reference sequence). As DNA, the CDR3 is TGTGCCAGTAGTATAGGGTCAGATAAACTGTTTTTT. Protein: CASSIGSDKLFF.

The chain carries TRBV6-1 and TRBJ1-6, with D hard to call. The germline V gene has CDR1 MNHNS and CDR2 SASEGT. The V end lost 1 base, the J end lost 9 bases, and 13 bases lay between the germline ends. The CDR3 totals 15 residues. The CDR3 DNA is TGTGCCAGCAGTGAAGGAAGGAAGGGAGGTTCACCCCTCCACTTT. It encodes CASSEGRKGGSPLHF.

This sequence joins TRBV7-8 and TRBJ2-5; the D gene is possibly TRBD1 (6 bases). V shed 4 bases and J shed 7 bases, with 7 bases lying between them. The CDR3 loop spans 11 amino acids. Germline CDR1 is SGHVS and CDR2 is FQNEAQ. The CDR3 is CASSSTGTQYF. The DNA of the CDR3 is TGTGCCAGCAGCTCGACAGGGACCCAGTACTTC.

The rearrangement links TRBV9 to TRBJ2-2, with D possibly matching TRBD1 (5 bases). Germline loops: CDR1 SGDLS, CDR2 YYNGEE. The CDR3 has 14 residues. V was shortened by 0 bases and J by 5 bases, with 8 bases between the two germline ends. The CDR3 spells CASSVGPGTGELFF. The DNA of the CDR3 is TGTGCCAGCAGCGTAGGTCCAGGGACCGGGGAGCTGTTTTTT.

This clone was found a few times. This chain joins TRBV10-2 and TRBJ1-5; D may be TRBD1 (5 bases). The CDR3 is made up of 14 amino acids. Deletions cut 7 bases from V and 0 bases from J, with 10 bases between. Germline V gene sequence: CDR1 WSHSY, CDR2 SAAADI. CDR3 residues: CASTGGASNQPQHF. The CDR3 nucleotides read TGCGCCAGCACGGGGGGAGCTAGCAATCAGCCCCAGCATTTT.

The CDR3 here is CASSESRGVPDTQYF. CDR3 sequence (DNA): TGTGCCAGCAGTGAATCTAGAGGAGTTCCAGATACGCAGTATTTT. The genes are TRBV2 and TRBJ2-3, with unresolved D. This CDR3 contains 15 residues. V was clipped by 2 bases and J by 4 bases, with 13 bases between them. Germline V gene lookup returns CDR1 SNHLY and CDR2 FYNNEI.

J is TRBJ1-1 and V is TRBV11-2; tentative D call: TRBD1 (6 bases). Trimming pared 5 bases from V and 2 bases from J, leaving 18 bases between. The CDR3 has 16 residues. CDR1 and CDR2 from the germline V gene are SGHAT and FQNNGV. CDR3: CASSPTRGSSNTEAFF. CDR3 nucleotide sequence: TGTGCCAGCAGCCCGACAAGGGGGAGTTCAAACACTGAAGCTTTCTTT. Drawing the rest from reference TRBV11-2 and TRBJ1-1, the complete variable domain is EAGVAQSPRYKIIEKRQSVAFWCNPISGHATLYWYQQILGQGPKLLIQFQNNGVVDDSQLPKDRFSAERLKGVDSTLKIQPAKLEDSAVYLCASSPTRGSSNTEAFFGQGTRLTVV.

This clone appeared once. V is TRBV14 and J is TRBJ1-2, with 7 bases matching TRBD1. Germline V gene data show CDR1 as SGHDN and CDR2 as FVKESK. V lost 0 bases to trimming and J lost 4 bases; unmatched junction nucleotides: 8. This CDR3 spans 16 amino acids. The DNA of the CDR3 is TGTGCCAGCAGCCAAGACCCCGGACAGGCCCGCTATGGCTACACCTTC. As protein: CASSQDPGQARYGYTF.

The CDR3 region is CASSLGWGGRGGNTEAFF. CDR3 coding DNA: TGTGCCAGCAGCTTGGGGTGGGGAGGGCGAGGCGGGAACACTGAAGCTTTCTTT. This chain links TRBV5-5 with TRBJ1-1; no clear D. The CDR3 has 18 residues. Trimming pared 0 bases from V and 1 base from J, leaving 19 bases between. Germline CDR1 and CDR2: SGHKS and YYEKEE (reference sequence).

The chain recombines TRBV7-2 with TRBJ2-5; 8 bases are shared with TRBD1. Per germline, CDR1 SGHTA and CDR2 FQGNSA. The CDR3 is 16 amino acids. V dropped 5 bases and J dropped 2; count of bases not matched to a gene: 10. CDR3 sequence (DNA): TGTGCCAGCAGCCCTACCTCAGGGGGCATACAAGAGACCCAGTACTTC. This sequence encodes CASSPTSGGIQETQYF.

There are a few counts of this clone. This rearrangement joins TRBV5-4 to TRBJ1-1, with 7 positions matching TRBD1. The V gene's germline CDR1 is SGHNT and CDR2 YYREEE (reference sequence). J lost 1 base, V lost 2 bases, and 5 bases had no gene match. The CDR3 loop spans 15 amino acids. CDR3 loop: CASSLQGMGNTEAFF. The CDR3 DNA follows: TGTGCCAGCAGCTTACAGGGGATGGGGAACACTGAAGCTTTCTTT. Looking up the rest from reference TRBV5-4 and TRBJ1-1 gives the full variable domain: ETGVTQSPTHLIKTRGQQVTLRCSSQSGHNTVSWYQQALGQGPQFIFQYYREEENGRGNFPPRFSGLQFPNYSSELNVNALELDDSALYLCASSLQGMGNTEAFFGQGTRLTVV.

The chain is built from TRBV2 and TRBJ2-5, with 15 nucleotides matching TRBD2. The trim removed 7 bases at V and 5 bases at J, leaving 8 bases unmatched. Germline CDR1 is SNHLY and CDR2 is FYNNEI. The CDR3 is 16 residues long. The CDR3 sequence is CASIGTSGRLGETQYF. CDR3 sequence (DNA): TGTGCCAGCATCGGGACTAGCGGGAGGTTGGGTGAGACCCAGTACTTC.

V and J are TRBV2 and TRBJ2-7; 9 bases line up with TRBD2. The CDR3 extends over 13 amino acids. V lost 6 bases and J lost 7; bases outside the gene matches: 7. Germline lookup yields CDR1 SNHLY and CDR2 FYNNEI. As DNA, the CDR3 is TGTGCCAGCAGCCCGGGACTAGCCAGAGAGCAGTACGTC. Amino acid sequence: CASSPGLAREQYV.

J is TRBJ2-6 and V is TRBV6-6; 9 bases fit TRBD1. The length of the CDR3 is 16 residues. CDR1 is MNHNY and CDR2 is SVGAGI in the germline V gene (reference sequence). The V and J ends lost 5 bases and 0 bases, in that order; junction bases with no gene match: 2. In nucleotides, the CDR3 is TGTGCCAGCAGTCTGACAGGGGGCTCTGGGGCCAACGTCCTGACTTTC. Encoded protein: CASSLTGGSGANVLTF.